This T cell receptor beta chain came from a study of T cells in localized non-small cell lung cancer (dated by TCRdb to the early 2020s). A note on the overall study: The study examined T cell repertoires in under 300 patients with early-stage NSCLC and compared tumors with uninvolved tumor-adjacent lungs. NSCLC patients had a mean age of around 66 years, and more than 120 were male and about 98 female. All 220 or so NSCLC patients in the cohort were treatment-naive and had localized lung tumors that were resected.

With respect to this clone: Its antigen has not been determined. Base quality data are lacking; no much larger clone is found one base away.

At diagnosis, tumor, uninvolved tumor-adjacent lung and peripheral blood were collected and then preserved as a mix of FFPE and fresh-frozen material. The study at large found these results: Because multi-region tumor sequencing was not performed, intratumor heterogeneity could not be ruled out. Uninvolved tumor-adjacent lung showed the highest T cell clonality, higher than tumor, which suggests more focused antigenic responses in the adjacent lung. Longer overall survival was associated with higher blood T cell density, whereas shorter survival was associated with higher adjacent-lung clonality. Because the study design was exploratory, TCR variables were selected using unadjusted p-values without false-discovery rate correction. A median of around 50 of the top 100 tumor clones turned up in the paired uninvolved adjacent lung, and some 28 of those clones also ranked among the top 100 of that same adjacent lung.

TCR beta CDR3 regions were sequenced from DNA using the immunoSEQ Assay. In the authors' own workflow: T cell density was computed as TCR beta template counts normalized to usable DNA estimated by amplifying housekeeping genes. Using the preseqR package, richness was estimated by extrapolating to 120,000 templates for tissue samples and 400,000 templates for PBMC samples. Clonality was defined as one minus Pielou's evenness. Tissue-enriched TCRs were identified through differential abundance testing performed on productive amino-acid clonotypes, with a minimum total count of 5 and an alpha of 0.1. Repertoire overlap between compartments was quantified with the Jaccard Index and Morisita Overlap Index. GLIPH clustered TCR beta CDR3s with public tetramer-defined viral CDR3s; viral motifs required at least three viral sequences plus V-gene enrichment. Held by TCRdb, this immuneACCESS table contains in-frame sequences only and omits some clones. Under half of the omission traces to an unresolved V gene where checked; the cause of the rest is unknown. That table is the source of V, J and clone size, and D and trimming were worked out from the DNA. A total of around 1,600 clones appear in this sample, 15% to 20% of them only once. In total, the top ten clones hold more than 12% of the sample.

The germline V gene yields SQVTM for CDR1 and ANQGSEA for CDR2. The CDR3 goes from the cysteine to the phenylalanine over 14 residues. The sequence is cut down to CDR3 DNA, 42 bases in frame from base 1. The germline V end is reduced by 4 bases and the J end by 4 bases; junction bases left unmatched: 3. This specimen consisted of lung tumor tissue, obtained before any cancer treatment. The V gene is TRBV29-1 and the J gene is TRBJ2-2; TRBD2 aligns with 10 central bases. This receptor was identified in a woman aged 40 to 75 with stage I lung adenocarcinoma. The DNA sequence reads TGCAGCGTTGGGCAGCGGGGGGGCACCGGGGAGCTGTTTTTT. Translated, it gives CSVGQRGGTGELFF.